Each of the 7 T cell receptor beta chains below was sequenced from the same sample in a study of CD8+ T cells in alopecia areata. As the sequencing template, cDNA was produced by extracting RNA and reverse transcribing it. Repertoires were generated with immunoSEQ multiplex PCR, while TCRdb's copy carries only in-frame clones and drops some. The table lists 200,000 or so clones, roughly 57% of them singletons. The specimen comprised CD4+ T cells sorted from blood, sampled at week 0. The receptors come from a human donor with alopecia areata.

In DNA, the CDR3 is TGTGCCAGCAGATCAGGGGCCACTGAAGCTTTCTTT. Amino acids: CASRSGATEAFF. The chain employs TRBV27 and TRBJ1-1, with D maybe TRBD1 (6 bases). The CDR3 has 12 amino acids. Between the trimmed V and J ends, which lost 6 bases and 4 bases, there was a span of 9 bases. Germline CDR1 MNHEY, CDR2 SMNVEV (reference sequence).

This clone turned up a few times. Other DNA variants within this sample encode the same CDR3. This chain links TRBV20-1 with TRBJ1-1, with no clear D. The V end was cut by 3 bases, the J end by 0 bases, with 2 bases between. Germline assignment: CDR1 DFQATT and CDR2 SNEGSKA (reference sequence). The CDR3 has 11 residues. The CDR3 DNA sequence: TGCAGTGCTAGGCTGAACACTGAAGCTTTCTTT. As protein: CSARLNTEAFF.

The gene calls are TRBV6-5 and TRBJ1-5, with 9 bases matching TRBD1. Trimming took 6 bases from V and 2 from J; bases not matched to a gene: 5. CDR3 length: 15 amino acids. CDR1 and CDR2 (germline): MNHEY, SVGAGI. For the CDR3, the DNA is TGTGCCAGCAGCAAGGACAGGGGAGGCAATCAGCCCCAGCATTTT. Its translation: CASSKDRGGNQPQHF.

This clone showed up just a few times. The same CDR3 can be traced to other DNA sequences in this sample. The gene calls are TRBV29-1 and TRBJ2-3; 7 positions match TRBD1. The length of the CDR3 is 12 residues. Germline values: CDR1 SQVTM, CDR2 ANQGSEA. The trim removed 6 bases at V and 1 base at J, leaving 1 base unmatched. CDR3 loop: CSVTGGTDTQYF. The CDR3 DNA follows: TGCAGCGTAACAGGGGGCACAGATACGCAGTATTTT.

The V gene is TRBV2, the J gene TRBJ2-5, with 10 bases identical to TRBD2. The V segment lost 7 bases and the J segment 2 bases; nucleotides outside the gene matches: 7. The CDR3 sequence is 15 residues long. CDR1 is SNHLY, CDR2 FYNNEI, per germline. DNA for the CDR3: TGTGCCAGCATTGCTAGCGGGAGACAACAAGAGACCCAGTACTTC. Protein product: CASIASGRQQETQYF.

This sequence joins TRBV6-6 and TRBJ2-7; D possibly uses TRBD1 or TRBD2 (5 bases each). The CDR3 loop spans 13 amino acids. V lost 6 bases and J 4 bases, leaving 13 bases between the germline ends. Germline V gene data show CDR1 as MNHNY and CDR2 as SVGAGI (reference sequence). CDR3 coding DNA: TGTGCCAGCAGCCCTGGGACGGGTTACGAGCAGTACTTC. Amino acids: CASSPGTGYEQYF.

V gene TRBV6-5 combines with J gene TRBJ1-1; D is possibly TRBD1 (5 bases). V gave up 6 bases and J gave up 4 bases, with 18 bases separating them. CDR1 and CDR2 (germline): MNHEY, SVGAGI. This CDR3 contains 15 residues. The CDR3 coding sequence is TGTGCCAGCAGGCGGGACTCGTTTCTAGGCACTGAAGCTTTCTTT. Translation: CASRRDSFLGTEAFF.